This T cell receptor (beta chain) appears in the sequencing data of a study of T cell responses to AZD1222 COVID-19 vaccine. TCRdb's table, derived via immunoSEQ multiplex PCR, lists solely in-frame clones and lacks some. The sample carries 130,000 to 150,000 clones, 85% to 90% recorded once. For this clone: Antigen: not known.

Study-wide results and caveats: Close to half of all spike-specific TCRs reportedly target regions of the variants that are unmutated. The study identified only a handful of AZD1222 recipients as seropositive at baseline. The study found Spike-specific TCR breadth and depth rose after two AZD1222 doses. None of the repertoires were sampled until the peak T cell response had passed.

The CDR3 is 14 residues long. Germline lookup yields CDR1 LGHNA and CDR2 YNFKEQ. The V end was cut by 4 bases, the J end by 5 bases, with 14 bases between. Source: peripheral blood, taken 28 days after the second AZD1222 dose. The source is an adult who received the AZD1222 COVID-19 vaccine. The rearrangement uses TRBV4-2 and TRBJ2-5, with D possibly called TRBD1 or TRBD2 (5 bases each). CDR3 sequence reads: CASSREGLVETQYF. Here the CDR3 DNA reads TGTGCCAGCAGCCGCGAGGGGCTTGTGGAGACCCAGTACTTC.